The 10 T cell receptor beta chains in this list originate from one sample, sequenced in a study of CD8+CD57+ T cells in acquired aplastic anemia. TCR beta VDJ and CDR3 profiling used genomic DNA as template. One entry per CDR3 protein, called by TCRdb with MiXCR from the reads. This table holds under 250,000 distinct CDR3 sequences, almost 35% found once. Sequencing used sorted CD4+, CD8+, or CD8+CD57+ T cells (not recorded which) from PBMCs. The receptor set was obtained from a human donor in good health, serving as a control.

The chain uses TRBV5-1 and TRBJ2-2; either TRBD1 or TRBD2 may supply D (5 bases each). V lost 4 bases and J lost 0, with 7 bases in between. The CDR3 runs to 14 residues. From germline, CDR1 is SGHRS and CDR2 YFSETQ. The CDR3 coding sequence is TGCGCCAGCAGCGGGGACCCGAACACCGGGGAGCTGTTTTTT. This encodes CASSGDPNTGELFF.

The chain combines TRBV10-3 with TRBJ2-5; D is unclear. Germline CDR1 ENHRY, CDR2 SYGVKD. The V end lost 10 bases, the J end lost 2 bases, and 20 bases lay between the germline ends. The CDR3 contains 15 residues. CDR3 in DNA: TGTGCCAGCAGCCAACCCAATCTGGGGCAAGAGACCCAGTACTTC. The encoded protein is CASSQPNLGQETQYF.

This clonotype was detected many times. The V and J genes are TRBV12-3 or TRBV12-4 and TRBJ2-1, with D perhaps matching TRBD1 (6 bases). This CDR3 has 16 residues. The V gene lost 6 bases and the J gene lost 0 bases, with 15 bases spanning the gap. The CDR3 is CASSDYRVPSYNEQFF. CDR3 nucleotide sequence: TGTGCCAGCAGCGACTACAGGGTTCCCTCCTACAATGAGCAGTTCTTC.

In nucleotides, the CDR3 is TGTGCCAGCAGTGAGACAGGGGTTCGTTCACCCCTCCACTTT. It yields the protein CASSETGVRSPLHF. This sequence joins TRBV2 and TRBJ1-6; 8 bases agree with TRBD1. The V gene end was trimmed by 3 bases and the J gene end by 9 bases; junction bases not matched to a gene: 4. This CDR3 is built from 14 residues. CDR1 is SNHLY, CDR2 FYNNEI, per germline.

This clonotype turned up a few times. The chain carries TRBV7-6 and TRBJ2-5; D unclear. V gave up 3 bases and J gave up 7 bases, with 6 bases separating them. The germline gives CDR1 SGHVS, CDR2 FNYEAQ. The length of the CDR3 is 11 residues. The CDR3 DNA follows: TGTGCCAGCAGCTTGTACGGGACCCAGTACTTC. This sequence encodes CASSLYGTQYF. The whole variable domain, filled in from reference TRBV7-6 and TRBJ2-5, reads GAGVSQSPRYKVTKRGQDVALRCDPISGHVSLYWYRQALGQGPEFLTYFNYEAQQDKSGLPNDRFSAERPEGSISTLTIQRTEQRDSAMYRCASSLYGTQYFGPGTRLLVL.

This clonotype was seen a handful of times. This chain uses TRBV5-4 with TRBJ2-3; D is ambiguous. CDR3 size: 17 residues. The germline V gene encodes CDR1 SGHNT and CDR2 YYREEE (reference sequence). V lost 0 bases, J lost 2 bases, and 16 bases lay in between. CDR3 coding DNA: TGTGCCAGCAGCTTGGACGTTGGTAGGAGATACACAGATACGCAGTATTTT. Translation gives CASSLDVGRRYTDTQYF.

The chain has TRBV9 and TRBJ2-5; D perhaps matches TRBD2 (6 bases). Germline assignment: CDR1 SGDLS and CDR2 YYNGEE. This CDR3 has 16 amino acids. Trimming stripped 0 bases from V and 4 bases from J, with 16 bases between. The CDR3 DNA follows: TGTGCCAGCAGCGTAGGGGGGGTTCCCGGGCTAGAGACCCAGTACTTC. Translation: CASSVGGVPGLETQYF.

The rearrangement links TRBV2 to TRBJ2-7; weak D call: TRBD2 (5 bases). Per the germline V gene, CDR1 is SNHLY and CDR2 is FYNNEI. V was trimmed by 6 bases and J by 7 bases, leaving 19 bases between them. The CDR3 has 14 amino acids. The CDR3 region has the DNA TGTGCCAGCAGAGTGGGCCGGCTAGCATATGAGCAGTACTTC. Translating gives CASRVGRLAYEQYF.

As regards this clonotype: At one boundary the junction diverges from the germline segment, which might be a read error. This rearrangement joins TRBV7-7 to TRBJ2-3, with D possibly being TRBD1 (7 bases). The CDR3 spans 15 residues. Germline V gene lookup returns CDR1 SSHAT and CDR2 FNYEAQ (reference sequence). This chain's CDR3 is CASSRQGLSTDTQYF. The DNA for the CDR3 is TGTGCTAGCAGCCGACAGGGACTGAGCACAGATACGCAGTATTTT.

This clonotype was detected a few times. The chain couples TRBV11-3 to TRBJ2-4; D gene unclear. Trimming stripped 3 bases from V and 4 bases from J, with 13 bases between. CDR3 length equals 15 residues. The germline CDR1 and CDR2 sequences are SGHNT and YENEEA. The CDR3, as DNA: TGTGCCAGCAGCTTTCGGGCAGGACCAAAAAACATTCAGTACTTC. Its translation: CASSFRAGPKNIQYF.